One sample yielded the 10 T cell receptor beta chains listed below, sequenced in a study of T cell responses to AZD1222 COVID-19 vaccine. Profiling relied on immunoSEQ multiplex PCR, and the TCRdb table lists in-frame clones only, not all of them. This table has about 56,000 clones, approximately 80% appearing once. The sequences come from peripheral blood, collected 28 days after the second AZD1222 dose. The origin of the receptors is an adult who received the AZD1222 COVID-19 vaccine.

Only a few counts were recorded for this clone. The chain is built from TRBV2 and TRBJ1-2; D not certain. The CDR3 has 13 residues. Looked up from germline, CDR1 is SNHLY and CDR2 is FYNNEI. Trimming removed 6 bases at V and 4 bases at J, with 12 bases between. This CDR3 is CASRLKGTYGYTF. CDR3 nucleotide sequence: TGTGCCAGCAGACTAAAGGGCACCTATGGCTACACCTTC.

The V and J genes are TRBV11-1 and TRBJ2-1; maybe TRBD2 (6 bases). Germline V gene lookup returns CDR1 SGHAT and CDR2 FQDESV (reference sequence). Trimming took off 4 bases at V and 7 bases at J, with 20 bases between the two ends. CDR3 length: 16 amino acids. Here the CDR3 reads CASSSLTRDSSNEQFF. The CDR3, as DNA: TGTGCCAGCAGCTCCCTCACCCGGGACTCATCAAATGAGCAGTTCTTC.

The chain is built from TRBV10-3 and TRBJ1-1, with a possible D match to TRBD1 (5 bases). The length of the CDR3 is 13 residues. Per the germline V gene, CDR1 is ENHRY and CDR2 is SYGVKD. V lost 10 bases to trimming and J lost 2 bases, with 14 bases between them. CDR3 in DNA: TGTGCCACCGGAGGAGGGGCAAACACTGAAGCTTTCTTT. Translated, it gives CATGGGANTEAFF.

Here the CDR3 DNA reads TGTGCCTGGAGTGTACGGACAGGGGGGATAGCTTTCTTT. This encodes CAWSVRTGGIAFF. This chain joins TRBV30 and TRBJ1-1; 10 positions agree with TRBD1. Germline V CDR1 and CDR2: GTSNPN, SVGIG (reference sequence). The CDR3 is 13 amino acids. The V gene end was trimmed by 0 bases and the J gene end by 10 bases; junction bases not matched to a gene: 5.

This CDR3 is CASSLSASGNTIYF. The CDR3 DNA reads as TGTGCCAGCAGTTTATCTGCCTCTGGAAACACCATATATTTT. This rearrangement joins TRBV28 to TRBJ1-3; D gene ambiguous. The germline V and J ends were trimmed by 1 base and 0 bases, with 4 bases remaining between them. The CDR3 sequence is 14 residues long. Germline values: CDR1 MDHEN, CDR2 SYDVKM. The entire variable domain, with the rest obtained from reference TRBV28 and TRBJ1-3, is as follows: DVKVTQSSRYLVKRTGEKVFLECVQDMDHENMFWYRQDPGLGLRLIYFSYDVKMKEKGDIPEGYSVSREKKERFSLILESASTNQTSMYLCASSLSASGNTIYFGEGSWLTVV.

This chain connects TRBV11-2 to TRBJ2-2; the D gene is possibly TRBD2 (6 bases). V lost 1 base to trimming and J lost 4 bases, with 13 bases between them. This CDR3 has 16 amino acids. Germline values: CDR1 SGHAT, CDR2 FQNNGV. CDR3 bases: TGTGCCAGCAGCTTAGTGGGGACTTCTGGCACCGGGGAGCTGTTTTTT. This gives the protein CASSLVGTSGTGELFF.

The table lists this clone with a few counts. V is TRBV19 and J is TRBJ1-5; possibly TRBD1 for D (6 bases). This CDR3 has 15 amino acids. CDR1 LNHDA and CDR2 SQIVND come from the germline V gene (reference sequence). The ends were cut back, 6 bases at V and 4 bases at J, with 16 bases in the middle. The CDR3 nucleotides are TGTGCCAGTAGGGTCCAGGGGTTAGGGAATCAGCCCCAGCATTTT. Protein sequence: CASRVQGLGNQPQHF.

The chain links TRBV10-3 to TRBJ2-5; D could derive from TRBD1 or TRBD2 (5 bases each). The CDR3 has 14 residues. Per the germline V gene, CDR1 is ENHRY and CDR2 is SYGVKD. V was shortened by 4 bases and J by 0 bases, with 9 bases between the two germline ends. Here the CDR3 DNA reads TGTGCCATCAGTGTGGGGGAACACCAAGAGACCCAGTACTTC. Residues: CAISVGEHQETQYF.

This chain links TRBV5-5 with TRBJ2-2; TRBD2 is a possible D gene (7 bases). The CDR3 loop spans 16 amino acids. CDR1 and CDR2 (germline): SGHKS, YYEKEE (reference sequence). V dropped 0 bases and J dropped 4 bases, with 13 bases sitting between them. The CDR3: CASSLVGGPGTGELFF. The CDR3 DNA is TGTGCCAGCAGCTTGGTCGGGGGGCCGGGCACCGGGGAGCTGTTTTTT.

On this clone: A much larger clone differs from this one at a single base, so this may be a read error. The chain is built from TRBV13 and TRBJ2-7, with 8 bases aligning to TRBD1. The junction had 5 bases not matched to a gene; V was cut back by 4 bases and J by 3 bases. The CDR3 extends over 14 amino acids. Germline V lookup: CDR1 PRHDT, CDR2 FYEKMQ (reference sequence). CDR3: CASSSPDRVYEQYF. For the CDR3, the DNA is TGTGCCAGCAGCTCCCCGGACAGGGTCTACGAGCAGTACTTC.